The next 15 T cell receptor beta chains were all read from a single sample in a study of blood T cell repertoires in COVID-19. Produced via immunoSEQ multiplex PCR; TCRdb's table is partial and in-frame only. The table shows roughly 360,000 clones, with 81% occurring only once. What was sequenced was peripheral blood. These receptors all come from a human donor with acute or convalescent COVID-19. The donor label of this sample is uncertain.

The chain is built from TRBV27 and TRBJ2-2, with no clear D. The CDR3 spans 13 residues. Between the trimmed V and J ends, which lost 3 bases and 1 base, there was a span of 3 bases. From germline, CDR1 is MNHEY and CDR2 SMNVEV (reference sequence). The CDR3 nucleotides are TGTGCCAGCAGTTTTCAGAACACCGGGGAGCTGTTTTTT. Amino acid sequence: CASSFQNTGELFF.

Note on this clone: Other DNA variants within this sample encode the same CDR3. This chain uses TRBV6-5 with TRBJ1-2; 10 bases match TRBD1. Germline loops: CDR1 MNHEY, CDR2 SVGAGI. Germline trimming cut 8 bases from V and 4 bases from J; bases unmatched to any gene: 1. The CDR3 is 12 residues long. The CDR3 DNA sequence: TGTGCCAGCCGGGACAGGGGCTATGGCTACACCTTC. This translates into CASRDRGYGYTF.

V and J are TRBV28 and TRBJ2-2, with 7 bases identical to TRBD1. The ends lost 4 bases at V and 7 bases at J; junction bases unmatched: 9. The length of the CDR3 is 15 residues. CDR1 and CDR2 from the germline V gene are MDHEN and SYDVKM. The DNA for the CDR3 is TGTGCCAGCAGTTCCGAACAGGGGCTGGGCGGGGAGCTGTTTTTT. Protein product: CASSSEQGLGGELFF.

V gene TRBV23-1 combines with J gene TRBJ2-1; D may be TRBD2 (5 bases). TRBV23-1 is annotated as an ORF whose role is uncertain. The CDR3 contains 12 residues. V was shortened by 7 bases and J by 14 bases, with 18 bases between the two germline ends. CDR3 DNA: TGCGCCAGCACCGACCCGATAGGAGGCAAGTTCTTC. It encodes CASTDPIGGKFF.

The chain has TRBV12-3 or TRBV12-4 and TRBJ2-1; D gene uncertain. V was pared by 4 bases and J by 8 bases, with 12 bases between. This CDR3 contains 13 residues. The CDR3 DNA is TGTGCCAGCAGTTCGTACTCTCACGATGAGCAGTTCTTC. This sequence encodes CASSSYSHDEQFF.

V usage is TRBV29-1 and J usage is TRBJ2-5; TRBD1 matches at 7 bases. The CDR3 runs to 13 residues. Germline trimming cut 4 bases from V and 1 base from J; bases unmatched to any gene: 3. Per the germline V gene, CDR1 is SQVTM and CDR2 is ANQGSEA. CDR3 residues: CSVVQGSQETQYF. DNA of the CDR3: TGCAGCGTTGTACAGGGGAGCCAAGAGACCCAGTACTTC.

The chain carries TRBV10-2 and TRBJ2-7; weak D call: TRBD1 (5 bases). CDR3 length: 14 residues. Germline loops: CDR1 WSHSY, CDR2 SAAADI. V was cut by 3 bases and J by 7 bases, with 16 bases left in between. The CDR3 DNA is TGCGCCAGCAGTGAAGTGGCAGGGATATGGGAGCAGTACTTC. Translated, it gives CASSEVAGIWEQYF.

This clone turned up a few times. V and J are TRBV27 and TRBJ1-5; unclear D gene. This CDR3 region has 16 residues. Per germline, CDR1 MNHEY and CDR2 SMNVEV (reference sequence). Trimming stripped 4 bases from V and 6 bases from J, with 19 bases between. CDR3 residues: CASSSTRVGVGQPQHF. In DNA, the CDR3 is TGTGCCAGCAGTTCAACTAGGGTCGGTGTGGGTCAGCCCCAGCATTTT.

As concerns this clone: Other DNA sequences of this sample code for an identical CDR3. The CDR3 DNA follows: TGTGCCAGCAGCTTAGCCGGCGGGAATCAGCCCCAGCATTTT. It yields the protein CASSLAGGNQPQHF. The rearrangement uses TRBV7-8 and TRBJ1-5; no clear D gene. V lost 0 bases to trimming and J lost 4 bases, with 7 bases between them. Germline V gene sequence: CDR1 SGHVS, CDR2 FQNEAQ. CDR3 length: 14 amino acids.

The V and J genes are TRBV6-5 and TRBJ1-2; D is perhaps TRBD1 (5 bases). With 5 bases removed from V and 3 bases from J, the gap between germline ends came to 13 bases. The CDR3 runs to 14 residues. The germline gives CDR1 MNHEY, CDR2 SVGAGI. Here the CDR3 reads CASSLSGGDYGYTF. CDR3 DNA sequence: TGTGCCAGCAGTCTCTCGGGGGGGGACTATGGCTACACCTTC.

In this sample, this clone turned up once. J is TRBJ1-6 and V is TRBV28; D is possibly TRBD1 (5 bases). The CDR3 consists of 16 residues. Germline loops: CDR1 MDHEN, CDR2 SYDVKM. Deletions cut 6 bases from V and 5 bases from J, with 17 bases between. CDR3 DNA: TGTGCCAGCAGGGGGCGAACGCAATCTAATAATTCACCCCTCCACTTT. It translates to CASRGRTQSNNSPLHF.

The rearrangement uses TRBV4-2 and TRBJ1-2; 8 bases are a match to TRBD1. Germline V gene lookup returns CDR1 LGHNA and CDR2 YNFKEQ. The CDR3 spans 15 residues. The trim removed 4 bases at V and 7 bases at J, leaving 11 bases unmatched. CDR3 sequence reads: CASSRDDRGGGGYTF. The CDR3 region has the DNA TGTGCCAGCAGCCGGGACGACAGGGGTGGTGGTGGCTACACCTTC.

The genes are TRBV1 and TRBJ1-2; TRBD1, the table's D call, was not compared with the DNA. TRBV1 is designated a pseudogene. The CDR3 consists of 15 residues. The CDR3 DNA is TGCACCAGCAGCCAAGGGACAGCCTCTAACTATGGCTACACCTTC. Its translation: CTSSQGTASNYGYTF.

A word on this clone: This same CDR3 is encoded by further DNA sequences in the sample. CDR3 region: CASSYSGRNEKLFF. CDR3 DNA sequence: TGTGCCAGCAGTTATTCGGGGAGGAACGAAAAACTGTTTTTT. This chain connects TRBV6-6 to TRBJ1-4, with no clear D. CDR3 length equals 14 residues. Trimming cost V 3 bases and J 8 bases, with 13 bases left between them. Germline lookup yields CDR1 MNHNY and CDR2 SVGAGI (reference sequence).

The V and J genes are TRBV5-1 and TRBJ1-1, with D perhaps TRBD1 (6 bases). V dropped 7 bases and J dropped 6 bases, with 19 bases sitting between them. This CDR3 region has 14 residues. CDR1 is SGHRS and CDR2 is YFSETQ in the germline V gene. Here the CDR3 reads CASGFRGFGAEAFF. The CDR3 DNA reads TGCGCCAGCGGGTTTAGGGGGTTTGGGGCTGAAGCTTTCTTT.